These 31 T cell receptor beta chains came from one sample sequenced in a study of spatial heterogeneity in lung cancer. From the 5' RACE reads, TCRdb called clonotypes with MiXCR, one entry per CDR3 protein. This repertoire shows 4,000 to 5,500 distinct CDR3 sequences, around 16% found once; its top ten account for roughly 20%. The time point here: sample taken at primary tumor resection. Unsorted samples of tumor, nontumor lung or frozen PBMC had their whole RNA sequenced. The material sequenced was normal lung tissue next to the tumor, taken at surgery. The origin of the receptors is a male donor with early-stage non-small cell lung cancer.

This clonotype appeared many times. In a library made to pick up alpha chains, this beta chain is a stray read with a size that means little. The rearrangement uses TRBV30 and TRBJ1-2; D may be TRBD1 (5 bases). The CDR3 extends over 14 amino acids. Per the germline V gene, CDR1 is GTSNPN and CDR2 is SVGIG (reference sequence). V lost 0 bases, J lost 6 bases, and 14 bases lay in between. The CDR3 is CAWSVTGGMDGYTF. The CDR3 DNA follows: TGTGCCTGGAGTGTAACGGGGGGAATGGATGGCTACACCTTC.

This clonotype is classed as medium-sized. The size of this beta chain means little, since it is a stray read in a library made for alpha chains. The rearrangement uses TRBV29-1 and TRBJ2-1, with TRBD2 identical over 7 bases. In germline, CDR1 is SQVTM, CDR2 ANQGSEA. V lost 3 bases to trimming and J lost 5 bases; unmatched junction nucleotides: 4. This CDR3 has 13 amino acids. CDR3 sequence reads: CSVDASGNNEQFF. In nucleotides, the CDR3 is TGCAGCGTTGATGCTAGCGGAAACAATGAGCAGTTCTTC.

Points on this clonotype: With the library built for alpha chains, this beta chain is off target and its frequency is not meaningful. The chain combines TRBV3-1 with TRBJ1-6; D uncertain. Germline V gene lookup returns CDR1 LGHDT and CDR2 YNNKEL (reference sequence). This CDR3 is 13 amino acids long. The germline V and J ends were trimmed by 0 bases and 13 bases, with 10 bases remaining between them. CDR3 region: CASSQDLDRPLHF. Written as DNA, the CDR3 is TGTGCCAGCAGCCAAGATCTGGACCGCCCCCTCCACTTT.

This clonotype was detected ten times or more. In a library made to pick up alpha chains, this beta chain is a stray read with a size that means little. The chain employs TRBV5-4 and TRBJ2-2; 7 bases match TRBD1. CDR1 and CDR2 (germline): SGHNT, YYREEE (reference sequence). V shed 0 bases and J 5 bases; nucleotides not matched to a gene: 4. This CDR3 has 15 residues. CDR3: CASSLDRGETGELFF. As DNA, the CDR3 is TGTGCCAGCAGCTTGGACAGGGGAGAAACCGGGGAGCTGTTTTTT.

By sample share, this clonotype is medium-sized (0.01 to 0.1%). Little can be read into the size of this beta chain, an off-target read in a library designed for alpha chains. This chain links TRBV7-9 with TRBJ2-5; D perhaps matches TRBD1 (6 bases). Germline CDR1 is SEHNR and CDR2 is FQNEAQ (reference sequence). Trimming left V 5 bases short and J 3 bases short, with 10 bases between. This CDR3 spans 13 amino acids. The CDR3 is CASSTEGEETQYF. CDR3 in DNA: TGTGCCAGCAGCACCGAGGGGGAAGAGACCCAGTACTTC.

This clonotype is medium-sized by share. This beta chain is off target for a library built for alpha chains, so its abundance means little. The chain has TRBV6-4 and TRBJ2-2; D gene ambiguous. Germline values: CDR1 MRHNA, CDR2 SNTAGT. The CDR3 contains 9 residues. V was clipped by 7 bases and J by 6 bases, with 0 bases between them. This CDR3 is CASTGELFF. The DNA for the CDR3 is TGTGCCAGCACCGGGGAGCTGTTTTTT.

Of note for this clonotype: A much bigger clone sits one base away, suggesting this may be a read error. This beta chain came through as a stray read in a library set up for alpha chains, and its size says little. The chain links TRBV12-3 or TRBV12-4 to TRBJ2-3, with 9 bases fitting TRBD1. The CDR3 runs 15 residues. CDR3 in DNA: TGTGCCTGCAGTGCAGGACAGGGGAGCACAGATACGCAGTATTTT. The encoded protein is CACSAGQGSTDTQYF.

This clonotype was observed at least ten times. Found in a library prepared for alpha chains, this beta chain is an off-target read, and its abundance has little meaning. The J gene is TRBJ2-3, the V gene TRBV5-1, with a tentative D call TRBD2 (5 bases). The CDR3 length is 14 residues. Between the trimmed V and J ends, which lost 9 bases and 0 bases, there was a span of 14 bases. Germline assignment: CDR1 SGHRS and CDR2 YFSETQ. The chain's CDR3 is CATTRVPSTDTQYF. CDR3 nucleotide sequence: TGCGCCACTACGAGGGTCCCTAGCACAGATACGCAGTATTTT.

By sample share, this clonotype is medium-sized. Found in a library prepared for alpha chains, this beta chain is an off-target read, and its abundance has little meaning. This chain links TRBV19 with TRBJ1-5, with unresolved D. The CDR3 is made up of 15 amino acids. V was shortened by 3 bases and J by 0 bases, with 9 bases between the two germline ends. Germline loops: CDR1 LNHDA, CDR2 SQIVND (reference sequence). CDR3 bases: TGTGCCAGTAGTATGTCACAGCATAGCAATCAGCCCCAGCATTTT. As protein: CASSMSQHSNQPQHF.

As regards this clonotype: This beta chain is a stray read from a library made for alpha chains; its abundance is not meaningful. This sequence joins TRBV11-2 and TRBJ1-1; D gene unclear. The CDR3 spans 13 residues. V shed 2 bases and J shed 7 bases, with 11 bases lying between them. In germline, CDR1 is SGHAT, CDR2 FQNNGV. The CDR3 DNA is TGTGCCAGCAGCTTACATGGTGAGATTGAAGCTTTCTTT. Residues: CASSLHGEIEAFF.

Relative to its sample, this clonotype is medium-sized (0.01 to 0.1%). This beta chain lies outside the target of a library built for alpha chains; its clone size means little. The chain combines TRBV7-8 with TRBJ2-1, with 10 bases that match TRBD2. Unmatched junction bases numbered 9, after V lost 6 bases and J lost 7 bases. This CDR3 has 15 residues. Per germline, CDR1 SGHVS and CDR2 FQNEAQ. The CDR3 is CASRLIAGGVNEQFF. CDR3 DNA: TGTGCCAGCAGACTAATAGCGGGAGGAGTAAATGAGCAGTTCTTC.

This clonotype is medium-sized (0.01 to 0.1%) in the sample. The library was designed around alpha chains, so this beta chain is a stray read whose abundance carries little weight. The chain is built from TRBV5-1 and TRBJ2-3; 12 positions agree with TRBD2. CDR1 is SGHRS, CDR2 YFSETQ, per germline. The CDR3 is made up of 16 amino acids. After removal of 0 bases from V and 3 bases from J, the junction contained 2 bases not matched to a gene. This chain's CDR3 is CASSLGLAGVTDTQYF. CDR3 DNA: TGCGCCAGCAGCTTGGGACTAGCGGGAGTAACAGATACGCAGTATTTT.

This clonotype was observed at least ten times. The library was designed around alpha chains, so this beta chain is a stray read whose abundance carries little weight. The rearrangement joins TRBV20-1 to TRBJ1-6, with 9 bases that match TRBD1. V was clipped by 5 bases and J by 7 bases; unmatched bases: 15. CDR3 length: 17 residues. From germline, CDR1 is DFQATT and CDR2 SNEGSKA (reference sequence). CDR3 sequence: CSAPPPPTGTGNSPLHF. CDR3 DNA sequence: TGCAGTGCTCCGCCGCCCCCAACCGGGACAGGGAATTCACCCCTCCACTTT.

This clonotype is judged medium-sized (0.01 to 0.1%). This beta chain represents an off-target read in a library built for alpha chains; its size is of limited meaning. V and J are TRBV5-1 and TRBJ1-5; D is unclear. The CDR3 has 14 residues. Germline V lookup: CDR1 SGHRS, CDR2 YFSETQ. V was shortened by 0 bases and J by 8 bases, with 12 bases between the two germline ends. The CDR3 is CASSLDSGEEPQHF. The CDR3 coding sequence is TGCGCCAGCAGCTTGGACAGCGGTGAAGAGCCCCAGCATTTT.

This clonotype was seen only a few times. This beta chain is a stray read from a library made for alpha chains; its abundance is not meaningful. The rearrangement links TRBV2 to TRBJ2-6; D not resolved. CDR3 length: 15 residues. V was pared by 6 bases and J by 1 base, with 10 bases between. Per the germline V gene, CDR1 is SNHLY and CDR2 is FYNNEI. CDR3 coding DNA: TGTGCCAGCAGGGACCTGGGATCTGGGGCCAACGTCCTGACTTTC. Amino acids: CASRDLGSGANVLTF.

By frequency in the sample, this clonotype is medium-sized. The library was designed around alpha chains, so this beta chain is a stray read whose abundance carries little weight. This rearrangement joins TRBV7-9 to TRBJ2-5, with D maybe TRBD1 (5 bases). Germline V gives CDR1 SEHNR, CDR2 FQNEAQ (reference sequence). V lost 7 bases, J lost 1 base, and 10 bases lay in between. The CDR3 totals 13 residues. The CDR3, as DNA: TGTGCCAGCACTGCGGACACCCAAGAGACCCAGTACTTC. Translation gives CASTADTQETQYF.

This clonotype showed up just a few times. Since the library was made to target alpha chains, this beta chain is a stray read and its abundance is not meaningful. The chain is built from TRBV29-1 and TRBJ2-7; 10 bases fit TRBD1. The V gene's germline CDR1 is SQVTM and CDR2 ANQGSEA. Trimming at V came to 5 bases and at J to 3 bases, leaving 10 bases not matched to a gene. The CDR3 has 15 residues. The CDR3 DNA sequence: TGCAGCGTTTCAGTCTTAGGGACAGGGGTCTACGAGCAGTACTTC. Translating gives CSVSVLGTGVYEQYF.

This clonotype was recorded at least ten times. Since the library was made to target alpha chains, this beta chain is a stray read and its abundance is not meaningful. This chain's CDR3 is CSVESGNTEAFF. CDR3 in DNA: TGCAGCGTTGAATCTGGGAACACTGAAGCTTTCTTT. This chain links TRBV29-1 with TRBJ1-1; D gene ambiguous. Germline V gene lookup returns CDR1 SQVTM and CDR2 ANQGSEA. Trimming left V 2 bases short and J 1 base short, with 5 bases between. This CDR3 is 12 amino acids long.

This clonotype was observed many times. This beta chain represents an off-target read in a library built for alpha chains; its size is of limited meaning. V is TRBV5-1 and J is TRBJ2-5; 8 bases are shared with TRBD1. The CDR3 extends over 13 amino acids. Germline CDR1 reads SGHRS; CDR2 reads YFSETQ. J gave up 5 bases and V 4 bases, and 4 bases lay outside the gene matches. The CDR3 reads CASSIRQGETQYF. The CDR3 nucleotides read TGCGCCAGCAGCATCCGACAGGGGGAGACCCAGTACTTC.

Relative to its sample, this clonotype is medium-sized. The library was built for alpha chains, so this beta chain is an off-target read and its size means little. The V gene is TRBV20-1, the J gene TRBJ2-2; perhaps TRBD2 as D (5 bases). V was pared by 0 bases and J by 4 bases, with 12 bases between. Germline CDR1 reads DFQATT; CDR2 reads SNEGSKA (reference sequence). This CDR3 region has 15 residues. The CDR3 loop is CSAREEDRGTGELFF. As DNA, the CDR3 is TGCAGTGCTAGAGAGGAGGATCGGGGCACCGGGGAGCTGTTTTTT.

Relative to its sample, this clonotype is medium-sized. This beta chain is off target for a library built for alpha chains, so its abundance means little. The chain joins TRBV4-2 to TRBJ2-1; D is ambiguous. This CDR3 has 14 amino acids. Germline V gene lookup returns CDR1 LGHNA and CDR2 YNFKEQ. Trimming pared 0 bases from V and 4 bases from J, leaving 7 bases between. The CDR3 reads CASSQDAEYNEQFF. The CDR3 bases are TGTGCCAGCAGCCAAGATGCAGAATACAATGAGCAGTTCTTC.

This clonotype counts as medium-sized. The size of this beta chain means little, since it is a stray read in a library made for alpha chains. This chain links TRBV24-1 with TRBJ2-4, with a weak D call TRBD2 (5 bases). Germline V gene data show CDR1 as KGHDR and CDR2 as SFDVKD. CDR3 length: 13 residues. The V end was cut by 9 bases, the J end by 3 bases, with 11 bases between. The CDR3 nucleotides read TGTGCCACCCAAGGAGGAGACAAAAACATTCAGTACTTC. It translates to CATQGGDKNIQYF.

In this sample, this clonotype is medium-sized (0.01 to 0.1%). This beta chain came through as a stray read in a library set up for alpha chains, and its size says little. The chain has TRBV6-5 and TRBJ2-7; D remains unclear. Deletions cut 5 bases from V and 3 bases from J, with 11 bases between. Germline values: CDR1 MNHEY, CDR2 SVGAGI. The CDR3 is 13 amino acids. The DNA of the CDR3 is TGTGCCAGCAGTCGTTCTGGAAACTACGAGCAGTACTTC. It specifies CASSRSGNYEQYF.

In its sample, this clonotype ranks as medium-sized (0.01 to 0.1%). This beta chain represents an off-target read in a library built for alpha chains; its size is of limited meaning. The gene calls are TRBV3-1 and TRBJ1-1; D not resolved. This CDR3 contains 12 residues. Germline V lookup: CDR1 LGHDT, CDR2 YNNKEL (reference sequence). V was trimmed by 0 bases and J by 7 bases, leaving 6 bases between them. The CDR3 bases are TGTGCCAGCAGCCAAGATCAACGTGAAGCTTTCTTT. Amino acid sequence: CASSQDQREAFF.

The table lists this clonotype with many counts. Because this beta chain is a stray read in a library intended to capture alpha chains, its abundance should not be given much weight. V gene TRBV7-2 combines with J gene TRBJ2-7; a possible D gene is TRBD1 (6 bases). CDR3 length: 16 residues. Germline V CDR1 and CDR2: SGHTA, FQGNSA. V lost 4 bases, J lost 5 bases, and 21 bases lay in between. The CDR3 spells CASSSRTVRSGNEQYF. The CDR3 DNA follows: TGTGCCAGCAGCTCTCGGACAGTTCGGAGTGGAAACGAGCAGTACTTC.

This clonotype ranks as medium-sized. Little can be read into the size of this beta chain, an off-target read in a library designed for alpha chains. CDR3 loop: CATSDHTGGLAGELFF. The CDR3 coding sequence is TGTGCCACCAGTGATCACACAGGGGGCTTAGCCGGGGAGCTGTTTTTT. This chain uses TRBV24-1 with TRBJ2-2; 9 nucleotides agree with TRBD1. V was pared by 3 bases and J by 6 bases, with 7 bases of the junction left unmatched. The length of the CDR3 is 16 residues. CDR1 is KGHDR and CDR2 is SFDVKD in the germline V gene.

By sample fraction, this clonotype is medium-sized. The library was built for alpha chains, so this beta chain is an off-target read and its size means little. This CDR3 is CASSYSAGWSHEQYF. Written as DNA, the CDR3 is TGTGCCAGCAGTTACTCGGCAGGGTGGTCCCACGAGCAGTACTTC. The rearrangement joins TRBV6-5 to TRBJ2-7; D perhaps matches TRBD1 (5 bases). Per the germline V gene, CDR1 is MNHEY and CDR2 is SVGAGI. Between the trimmed V and J ends, which lost 0 bases and 5 bases, there was a span of 14 bases. The CDR3 extends over 15 amino acids.

By sample fraction, this clonotype is hyperexpanded. This beta chain is an unintended read in a library built for alpha chains; its size means little. The chain recombines TRBV3-1 with TRBJ2-3, with 11 bases fitting TRBD2. The CDR3 runs 16 residues. J gave up 1 base and V 4 bases, and 4 bases lay outside the gene matches. Germline CDR1 and CDR2: LGHDT and YNNKEL (reference sequence). The CDR3 loop is CASSPLAGGGTDTQYF. CDR3 bases: TGTGCCAGCAGCCCTCTAGCGGGGGGCGGCACAGATACGCAGTATTTT.

This clonotype was seen many times. The library was prepared for alpha chains; this beta chain is a stray read, so its frequency means little. As DNA, the CDR3 is TGTGCCAGCCGGGACAGCTACGAGCAGTACGTC. This gives the protein CASRDSYEQYV. J is TRBJ2-7 and V is TRBV28, with TRBD1 matching 7 bases. Germline loops: CDR1 MDHEN, CDR2 SYDVKM. With 8 bases clipped from V and 3 bases from J, the junction kept 1 base outside the gene matches. The CDR3 totals 11 residues.

The table lists this clonotype with many counts. For a library built for alpha chains, this beta chain is a stray read; little rests on its size. The chain uses TRBV6-2 or TRBV6-3 and TRBJ2-3; D may be TRBD2 (5 bases). The CDR3 sequence is 15 residues long. V was cut by 2 bases and J by 3 bases, with 12 bases left in between. Germline CDR1 reads MNHEY; CDR2 reads SVGEGT. The CDR3 DNA follows: TGTGCCAGCAGTTACAGGTTTGCGGGTACAGATACGCAGTATTTT. Encoded protein: CASSYRFAGTDTQYF.

This clonotype is medium-sized. This beta chain is off target for a library built for alpha chains, so its abundance means little. The chain has TRBV20-1 and TRBJ2-2; 10 positions agree with TRBD2. Trimming at V came to 5 bases and at J to 7 bases, leaving 10 bases not matched to a gene. Per the germline V gene, CDR1 is DFQATT and CDR2 is SNEGSKA (reference sequence). The CDR3 spans 15 residues. The CDR3, as DNA: TGCAGTGCTCCCCCAGCGGGGGGGCGTGGCGGGGAGCTGTTTTTT. This sequence encodes CSAPPAGGRGGELFF.